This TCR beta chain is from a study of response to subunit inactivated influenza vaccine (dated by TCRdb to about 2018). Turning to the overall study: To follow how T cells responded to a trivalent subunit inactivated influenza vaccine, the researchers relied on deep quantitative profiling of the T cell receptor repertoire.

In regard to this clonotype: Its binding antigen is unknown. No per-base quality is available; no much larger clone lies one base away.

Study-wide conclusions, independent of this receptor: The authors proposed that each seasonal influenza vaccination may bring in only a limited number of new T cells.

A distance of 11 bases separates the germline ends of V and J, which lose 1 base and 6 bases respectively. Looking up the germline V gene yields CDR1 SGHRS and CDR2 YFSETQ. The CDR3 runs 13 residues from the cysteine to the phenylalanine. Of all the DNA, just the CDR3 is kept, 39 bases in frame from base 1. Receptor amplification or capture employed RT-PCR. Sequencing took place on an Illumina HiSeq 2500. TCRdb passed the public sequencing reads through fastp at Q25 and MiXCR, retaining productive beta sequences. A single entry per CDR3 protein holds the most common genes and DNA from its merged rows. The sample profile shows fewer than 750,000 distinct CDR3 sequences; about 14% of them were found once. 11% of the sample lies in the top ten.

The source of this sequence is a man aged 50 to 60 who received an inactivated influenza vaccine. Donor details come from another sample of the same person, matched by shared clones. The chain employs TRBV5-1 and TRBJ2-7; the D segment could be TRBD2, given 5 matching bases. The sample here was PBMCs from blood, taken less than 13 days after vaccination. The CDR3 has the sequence CASSLSLGSEQYF. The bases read TGCGCCAGCAGCTTGAGTTTAGGGAGCGAGCAGTACTTC.